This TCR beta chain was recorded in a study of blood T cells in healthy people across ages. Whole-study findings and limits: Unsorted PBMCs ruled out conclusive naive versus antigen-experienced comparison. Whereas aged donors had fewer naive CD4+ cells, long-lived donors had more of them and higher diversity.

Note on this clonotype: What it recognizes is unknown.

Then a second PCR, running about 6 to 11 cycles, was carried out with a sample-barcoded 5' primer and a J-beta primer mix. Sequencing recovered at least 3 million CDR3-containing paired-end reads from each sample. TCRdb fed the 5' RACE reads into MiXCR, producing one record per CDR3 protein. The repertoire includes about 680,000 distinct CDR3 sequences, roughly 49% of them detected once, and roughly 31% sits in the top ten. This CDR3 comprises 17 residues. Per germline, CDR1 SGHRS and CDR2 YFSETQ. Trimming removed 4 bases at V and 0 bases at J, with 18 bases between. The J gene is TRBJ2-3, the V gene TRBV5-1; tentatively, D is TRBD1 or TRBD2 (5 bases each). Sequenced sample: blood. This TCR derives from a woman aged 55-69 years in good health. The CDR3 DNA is TGCGCCAGCAGCCGGCCCGACGGGACGTCTAGCACAGATACGCAGTATTTT. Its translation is CASSRPDGTSSTDTQYF.